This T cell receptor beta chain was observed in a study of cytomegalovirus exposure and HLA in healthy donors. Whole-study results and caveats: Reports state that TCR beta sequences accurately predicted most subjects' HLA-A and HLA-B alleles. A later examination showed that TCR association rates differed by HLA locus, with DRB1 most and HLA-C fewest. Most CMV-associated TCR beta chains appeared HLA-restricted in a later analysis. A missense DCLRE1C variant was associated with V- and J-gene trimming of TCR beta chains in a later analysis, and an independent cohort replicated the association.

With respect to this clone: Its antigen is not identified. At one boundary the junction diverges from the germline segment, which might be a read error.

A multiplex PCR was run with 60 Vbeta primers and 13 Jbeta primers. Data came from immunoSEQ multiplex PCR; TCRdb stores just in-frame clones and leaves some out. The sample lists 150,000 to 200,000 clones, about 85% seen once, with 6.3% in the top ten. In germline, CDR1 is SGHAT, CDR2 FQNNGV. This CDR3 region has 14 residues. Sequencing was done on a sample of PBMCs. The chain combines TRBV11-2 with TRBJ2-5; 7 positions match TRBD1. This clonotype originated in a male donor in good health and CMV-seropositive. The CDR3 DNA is TGTGCCAGCAGCTTAGGGGACAGTCGAGAGACCCAGCACTTC. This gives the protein CASSLGDSRETQHF.